A selection of T cell receptor beta chains follows, all from one sample in a study of blood T cell repertoires in COVID-19. Here immunoSEQ multiplex PCR was the method, and the copy in TCRdb shows in-frame clones only, minus some. The sample holds 100,000 to 120,000 clones, roughly 79% seen once. Sequenced input: peripheral blood. The source is a woman older than 75 with active or convalescent COVID-19. The CDR3 runs from the conserved cysteine through the conserved F or W.

v_call: TRBV9; cdr3_aa: CASSSGTQETQYF
v_call: TRBV6-5; cdr3_aa: CASTEGAPGGYTF
v_call: TRBV6-5; cdr3_aa: CASSRPGQTYGYTF
v_call: TRBV15; cdr3_aa: CATSEGLAGYNEQFF
v_call: TRBV19; cdr3_aa: CASSLGAGAEKLFF
v_call: TRBV9; cdr3_aa: CASSGLPGLGQFF
v_call: TRBV5-1; cdr3_aa: CASSLDGSSYGYTF
v_call: TRBV18; cdr3_aa: CASTQTAGRDTQYF
v_call: TRBV6-4; cdr3_aa: CASSDGRDPACEQFF
v_call: TRBV3-1/TRBV3-2; cdr3_aa: CASSPAGTSGNNEQFF
v_call: TRBV5-6; cdr3_aa: CASSQRGRASTDTQYF
v_call: TRBV5-1; cdr3_aa: CASSLVLAGNEQFF